The rows below give T cell receptor beta chains drawn from one sample of a study of cytomegalovirus exposure and HLA in healthy donors. Measured with immunoSEQ multiplex PCR; TCRdb has only the in-frame clones, and not every one. Among about 180,000 clones listed, under 80% were seen once. Sequenced sample: PBMCs. The receptors stem from a woman aged 45-65 years in good health and CMV-seropositive. Each CDR3 is given with its conserved first and last residue. Each record gives: D gene, V gene, J gene, clone size, CDR3 protein, CDR3 DNA. A D gene is named only where the DNA matches it firmly. Clone size, where shown, is once, few, many, or a class for clones that have expanded.

TRBD1,TRBV6-1,TRBJ2-1,once,CASSEYVTGVGVDEQFF,TGTGCCAGCAGTGAGTACGTGACAGGGGTCGGGGTGGATGAGCAGTTCTTC
.,TRBV9,TRBJ1-1,.,CASSAGTLNTEAFF,TGTGCCAGCAGCGCAGGGACATTGAACACTGAAGCTTTCTTT
TRBD2,TRBV6-6,TRBJ2-1,.,CASSYSSPGGRDEQFF,TGTGCCAGCAGTTACTCGAGCCCGGGGGGGCGGGATGAGCAGTTCTTC
TRBD1,TRBV5-8,TRBJ2-7,.,CASSTGTGTYEQYF,TGTGCCAGCAGCACCGGGACAGGGACCTACGAGCAGTACTTC
TRBD1,TRBV4-1,TRBJ1-1,.,CASSQGGGRQNTEAFF,TGCGCCAGCAGCCAAGGAGGGGGCAGACAGAACACTGAAGCTTTCTTT
TRBD2,TRBV5-6,TRBJ2-2,.,CASGPSGGARTGELFF,TGTGCCAGCGGACCCAGCGGGGGGGCCCGGACCGGGGAGCTGTTTTTT
TRBD2,TRBV5-4,TRBJ2-3,.,CASSSGAGGDTDTQYF,TGTGCCAGCAGCTCTGGGGCCGGGGGGGACACAGATACGCAGTATTTT
.,TRBV5-6,TRBJ2-4,few,CASSGTAKNIQYF,TGTGCCAGCAGCGGCACAGCTAAAAACATTCAGTACTTC
TRBD2,TRBV7-3,TRBJ2-7,.,CASSLAGGSSHEQYF,TGTGCCAGCAGCTTAGCGGGGGGTAGTTCCCACGAGCAGTACTTC
.,TRBV14,TRBJ1-2,.,CASSPRTASYGYTF,TGTGCCAGCAGCCCCCGGACAGCTAGCTATGGCTACACCTTC
.,TRBV29-1,TRBJ2-3,.,CSVKNRDSTDTQYF,TGCAGCGTTAAAAACCGGGACTCCACAGATACGCAGTATTTT
.,TRBV6-6,TRBJ1-3,once,CASSLPQAAGNTIYF,TGTGCCAGCAGTTTACCCCAGGCTGCGGGAAACACCATATATTTT
TRBD1,TRBV6-5,TRBJ1-2,.,CASRTQGEGGYTF,TGTGCCAGCAGGACACAGGGGGAAGGAGGCTACACCTTC
TRBD1,TRBV6-5,TRBJ1-1,once,CASSRTGGNTEAFF,TGTGCCAGCAGCCGGACAGGGGGGAACACTGAAGCTTTCTTT
TRBD1,TRBV6-4,TRBJ1-1,.,CASSVTAGQGVTEAFF,TGTGCCAGCAGCGTTACGGCCGGACAGGGAGTAACTGAAGCTTTCTTT
TRBD1,TRBV6-9,TRBJ2-7,.,CASRSPDRGKEGLYEQYF,TGTGCCAGCAGGTCCCCGGACAGGGGAAAGGAGGGCCTCTACGAGCAGTACTTC
.,TRBV2,TRBJ1-1,many,CASTEEANTEAFF,TGTGCCAGCACCGAAGAGGCCAACACTGAAGCTTTCTTT
TRBD2,TRBV6-5,TRBJ2-3,few,CASSSTSGGAADTQYF,TGTGCCAGCAGTTCGACTAGCGGGGGGGCGGCAGATACGCAGTATTTT
.,TRBV19,TRBJ2-5,.,CASSFPGPGQETQYF,TGTGCCAGTAGTTTTCCGGGTCCTGGCCAAGAGACCCAGTACTTC
.,TRBV9,TRBJ1-4,.,CASSVTGPNEKLFF,TGTGCCAGCAGCGTTACAGGGCCTAATGAAAAACTGTTTTTT
.,TRBV11-2,TRBJ1-1,.,CASSLTVTEAFF,TGTGCCAGCAGCTTGACAGTTACTGAAGCTTTCTTT
TRBD1,TRBV7-9,TRBJ2-3,.,CSVDLQGPLSTDTQYF,TGTTCCGTGGACCTACAGGGGCCCCTTAGCACAGATACGCAGTATTTT